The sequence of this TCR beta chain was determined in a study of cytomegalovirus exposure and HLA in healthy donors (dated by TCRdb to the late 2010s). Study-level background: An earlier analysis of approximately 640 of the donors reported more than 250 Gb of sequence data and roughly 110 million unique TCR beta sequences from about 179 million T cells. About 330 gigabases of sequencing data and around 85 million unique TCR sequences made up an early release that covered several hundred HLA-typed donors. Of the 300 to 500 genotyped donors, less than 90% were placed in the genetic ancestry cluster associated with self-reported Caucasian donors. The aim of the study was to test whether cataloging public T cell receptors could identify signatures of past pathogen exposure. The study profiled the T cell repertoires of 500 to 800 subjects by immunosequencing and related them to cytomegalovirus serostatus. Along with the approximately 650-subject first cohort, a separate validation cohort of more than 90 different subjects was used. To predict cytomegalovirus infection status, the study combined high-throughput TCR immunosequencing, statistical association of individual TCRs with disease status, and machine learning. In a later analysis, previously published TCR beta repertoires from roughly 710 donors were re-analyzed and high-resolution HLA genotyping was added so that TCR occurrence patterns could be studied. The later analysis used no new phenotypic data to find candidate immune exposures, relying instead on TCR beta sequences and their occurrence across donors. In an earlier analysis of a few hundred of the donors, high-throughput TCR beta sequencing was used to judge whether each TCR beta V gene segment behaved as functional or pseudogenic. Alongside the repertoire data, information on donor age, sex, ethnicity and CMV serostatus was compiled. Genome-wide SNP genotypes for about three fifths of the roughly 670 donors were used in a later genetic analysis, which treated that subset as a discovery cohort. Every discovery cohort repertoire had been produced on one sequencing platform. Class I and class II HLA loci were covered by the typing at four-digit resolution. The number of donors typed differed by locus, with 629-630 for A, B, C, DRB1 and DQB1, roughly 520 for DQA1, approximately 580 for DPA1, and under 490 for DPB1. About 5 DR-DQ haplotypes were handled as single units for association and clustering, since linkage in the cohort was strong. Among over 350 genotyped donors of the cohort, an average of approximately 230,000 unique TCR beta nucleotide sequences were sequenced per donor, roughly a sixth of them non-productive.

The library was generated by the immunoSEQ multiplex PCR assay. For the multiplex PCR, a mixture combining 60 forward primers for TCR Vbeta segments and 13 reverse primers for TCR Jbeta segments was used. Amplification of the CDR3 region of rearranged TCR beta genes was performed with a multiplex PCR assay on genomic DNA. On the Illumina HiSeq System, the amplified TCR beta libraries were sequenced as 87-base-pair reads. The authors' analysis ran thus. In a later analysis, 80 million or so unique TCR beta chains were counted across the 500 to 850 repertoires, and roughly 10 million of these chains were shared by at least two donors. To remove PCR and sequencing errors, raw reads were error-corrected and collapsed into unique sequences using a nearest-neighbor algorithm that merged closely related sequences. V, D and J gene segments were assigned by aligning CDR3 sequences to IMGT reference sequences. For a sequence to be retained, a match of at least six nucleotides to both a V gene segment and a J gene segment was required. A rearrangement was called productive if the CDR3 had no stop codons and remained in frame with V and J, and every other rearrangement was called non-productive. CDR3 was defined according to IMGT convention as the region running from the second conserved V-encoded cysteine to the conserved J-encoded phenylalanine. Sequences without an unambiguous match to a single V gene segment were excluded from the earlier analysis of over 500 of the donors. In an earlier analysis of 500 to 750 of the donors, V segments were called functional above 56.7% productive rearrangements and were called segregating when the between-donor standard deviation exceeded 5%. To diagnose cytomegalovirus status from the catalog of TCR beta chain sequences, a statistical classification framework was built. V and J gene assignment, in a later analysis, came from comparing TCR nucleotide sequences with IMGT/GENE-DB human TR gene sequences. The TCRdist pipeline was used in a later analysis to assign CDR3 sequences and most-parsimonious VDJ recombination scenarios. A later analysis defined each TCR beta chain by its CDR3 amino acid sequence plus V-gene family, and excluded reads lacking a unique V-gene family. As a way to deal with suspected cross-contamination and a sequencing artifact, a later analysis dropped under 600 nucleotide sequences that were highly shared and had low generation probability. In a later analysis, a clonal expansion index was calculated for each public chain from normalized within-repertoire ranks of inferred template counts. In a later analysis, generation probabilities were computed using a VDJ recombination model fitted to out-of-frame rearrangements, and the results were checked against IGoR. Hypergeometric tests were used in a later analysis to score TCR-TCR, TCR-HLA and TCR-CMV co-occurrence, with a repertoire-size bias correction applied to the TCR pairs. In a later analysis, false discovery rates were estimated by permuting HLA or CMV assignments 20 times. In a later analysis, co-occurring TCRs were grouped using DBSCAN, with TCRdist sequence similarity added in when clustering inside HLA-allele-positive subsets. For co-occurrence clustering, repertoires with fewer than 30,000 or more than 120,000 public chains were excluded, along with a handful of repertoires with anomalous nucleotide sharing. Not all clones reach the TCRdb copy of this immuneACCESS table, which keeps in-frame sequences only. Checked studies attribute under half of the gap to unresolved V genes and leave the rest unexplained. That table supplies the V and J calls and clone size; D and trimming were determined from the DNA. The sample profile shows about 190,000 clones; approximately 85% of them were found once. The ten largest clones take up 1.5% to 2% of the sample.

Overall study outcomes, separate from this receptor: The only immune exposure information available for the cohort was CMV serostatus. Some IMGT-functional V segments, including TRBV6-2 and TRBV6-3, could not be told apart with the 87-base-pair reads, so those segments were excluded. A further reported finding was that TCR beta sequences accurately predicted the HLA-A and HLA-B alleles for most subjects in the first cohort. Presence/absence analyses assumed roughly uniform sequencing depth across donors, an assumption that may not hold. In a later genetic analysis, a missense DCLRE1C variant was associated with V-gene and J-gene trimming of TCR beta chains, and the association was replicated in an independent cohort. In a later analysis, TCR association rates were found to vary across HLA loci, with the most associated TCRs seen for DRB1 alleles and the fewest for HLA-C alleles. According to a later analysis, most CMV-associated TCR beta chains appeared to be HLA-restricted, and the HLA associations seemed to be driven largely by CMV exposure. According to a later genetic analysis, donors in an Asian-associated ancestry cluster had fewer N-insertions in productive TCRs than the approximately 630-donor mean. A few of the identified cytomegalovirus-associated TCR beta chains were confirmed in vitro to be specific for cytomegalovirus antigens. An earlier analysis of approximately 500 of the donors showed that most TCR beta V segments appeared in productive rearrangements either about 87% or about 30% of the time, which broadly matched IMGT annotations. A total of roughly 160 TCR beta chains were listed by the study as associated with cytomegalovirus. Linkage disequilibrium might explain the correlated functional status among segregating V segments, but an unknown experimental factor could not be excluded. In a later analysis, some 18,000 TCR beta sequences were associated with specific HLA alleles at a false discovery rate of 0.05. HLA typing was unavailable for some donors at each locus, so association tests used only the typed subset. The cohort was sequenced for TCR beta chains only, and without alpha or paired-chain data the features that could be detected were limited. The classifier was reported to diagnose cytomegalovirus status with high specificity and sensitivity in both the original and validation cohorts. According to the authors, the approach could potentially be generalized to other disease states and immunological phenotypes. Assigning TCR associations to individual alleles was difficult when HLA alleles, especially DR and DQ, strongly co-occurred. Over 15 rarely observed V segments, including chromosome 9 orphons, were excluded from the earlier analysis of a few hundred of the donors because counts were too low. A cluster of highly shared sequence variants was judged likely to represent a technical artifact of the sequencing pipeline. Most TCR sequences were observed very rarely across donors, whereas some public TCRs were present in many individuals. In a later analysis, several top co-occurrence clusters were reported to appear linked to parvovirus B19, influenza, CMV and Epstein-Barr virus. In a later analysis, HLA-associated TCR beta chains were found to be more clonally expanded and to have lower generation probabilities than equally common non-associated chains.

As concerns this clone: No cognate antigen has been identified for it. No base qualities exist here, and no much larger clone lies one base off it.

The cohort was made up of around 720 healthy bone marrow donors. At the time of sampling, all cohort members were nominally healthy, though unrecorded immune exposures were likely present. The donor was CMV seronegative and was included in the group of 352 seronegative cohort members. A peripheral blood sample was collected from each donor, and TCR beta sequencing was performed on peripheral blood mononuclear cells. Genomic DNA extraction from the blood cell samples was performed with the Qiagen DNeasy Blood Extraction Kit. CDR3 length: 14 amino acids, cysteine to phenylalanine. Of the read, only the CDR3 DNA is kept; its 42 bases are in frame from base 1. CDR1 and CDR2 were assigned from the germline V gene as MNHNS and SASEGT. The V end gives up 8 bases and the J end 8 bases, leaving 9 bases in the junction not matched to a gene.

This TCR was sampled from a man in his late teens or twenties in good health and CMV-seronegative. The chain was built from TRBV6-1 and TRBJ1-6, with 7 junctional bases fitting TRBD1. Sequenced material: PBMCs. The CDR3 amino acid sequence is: CASCRVGGDSPLHF. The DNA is TGTGCCAGCTGTAGGGTAGGGGGCGATTCACCCCTCCACTTT.